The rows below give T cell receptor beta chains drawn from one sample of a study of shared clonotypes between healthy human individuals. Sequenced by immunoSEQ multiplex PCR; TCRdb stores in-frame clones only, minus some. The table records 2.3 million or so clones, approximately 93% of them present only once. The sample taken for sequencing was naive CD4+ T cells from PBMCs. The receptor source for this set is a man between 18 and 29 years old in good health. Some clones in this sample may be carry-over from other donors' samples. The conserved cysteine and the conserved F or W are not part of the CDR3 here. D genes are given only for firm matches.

CDR3 protein: ASSLTGDTEAF
V gene: TRBV5-1
D gene: -
J gene: TRBJ1-1

CDR3 protein: ASSYSPGVGYT
V gene: TRBV6-5
D gene: -
J gene: TRBJ1-2

CDR3 protein: ASSPTPGNTIY
V gene: TRBV18
D gene: -
J gene: TRBJ1-3

CDR3 protein: ASSPQGGAGDTQY
V gene: TRBV11-2
D gene: -
J gene: TRBJ2-3

CDR3 protein: ASSPIDTGNTIY
V gene: TRBV28
D gene: -
J gene: TRBJ1-3

CDR3 protein: ASSARLAGRIYEQY
V gene: TRBV7-9
D gene: TRBD2
J gene: TRBJ2-7

CDR3 protein: ASSPHRDRGRDEQF
V gene: TRBV9
D gene: TRBD1
J gene: TRBJ2-1

CDR3 protein: ASSADGRYTEAF
V gene: TRBV5-1
D gene: -
J gene: TRBJ1-1

CDR3 protein: ASSLMDGSYEQY
V gene: TRBV5-4
D gene: -
J gene: TRBJ2-7

CDR3 protein: ASSPHTGDYYYGYT
V gene: TRBV19
D gene: TRBD1
J gene: TRBJ1-2

CDR3 protein: ASSSPGTEKNTEAF
V gene: TRBV28
D gene: -
J gene: TRBJ1-1

CDR3 protein: ASSSGQGGEKLF
V gene: TRBV5-1
D gene: TRBD1
J gene: TRBJ1-4

CDR3 protein: ASRGLAGPTDTQY
V gene: TRBV27
D gene: TRBD2
J gene: TRBJ2-3

CDR3 protein: ASSYDRVEEKLF
V gene: TRBV2
D gene: TRBD1
J gene: TRBJ1-4

CDR3 protein: ASSDDSKNSPLH
V gene: TRBV25-1
D gene: -
J gene: TRBJ1-6

CDR3 protein: ASSVELLNNEQF
V gene: TRBV2
D gene: -
J gene: TRBJ2-1

CDR3 protein: ASSLGGTGGYEQY
V gene: TRBV28
D gene: TRBD1
J gene: TRBJ2-7

CDR3 protein: SVVGQVNTEAF
V gene: TRBV29-1
D gene: TRBD1
J gene: TRBJ1-1

CDR3 protein: ASSASTLQETQY
V gene: TRBV5-4
D gene: -
J gene: TRBJ2-5

CDR3 protein: SFLSPGQGNEQY
V gene: TRBV29-1
D gene: TRBD1
J gene: TRBJ2-7

CDR3 protein: ASSIDRGAGETQY
V gene: TRBV27
D gene: TRBD1
J gene: TRBJ2-5

CDR3 protein: ASSAYYEQY
V gene: TRBV2
D gene: -
J gene: TRBJ2-7

CDR3 protein: ASSHPPGANVLT
V gene: TRBV6-6
D gene: -
J gene: TRBJ2-6

CDR3 protein: ASSSGQGKPYEQY
V gene: TRBV6-6
D gene: TRBD1
J gene: TRBJ2-7

CDR3 protein: ASSSLGQAAYNEQF
V gene: TRBV5-6
D gene: TRBD1
J gene: TRBJ2-1

CDR3 protein: ASSVYPTDRLDGGTIY
V gene: TRBV9
D gene: -
J gene: TRBJ1-3

CDR3 protein: ASRGNLRGRRGYT
V gene: TRBV27
D gene: TRBD1
J gene: TRBJ1-2

CDR3 protein: ASTTRQNYGYT
V gene: TRBV5-6
D gene: -
J gene: TRBJ1-2

CDR3 protein: ASSEAGLAVGEQY
V gene: TRBV2
D gene: TRBD2
J gene: TRBJ2-7

CDR3 protein: ASSLSSGANVLT
V gene: TRBV7-9
D gene: -
J gene: TRBJ2-6

CDR3 protein: ASSTGVQNTGELF
V gene: TRBV19
D gene: -
J gene: TRBJ2-2

CDR3 protein: ASSNQGLGGETQY
V gene: TRBV2
D gene: -
J gene: TRBJ2-5

CDR3 protein: ASTYSGGTDTQY
V gene: TRBV6-5
D gene: -
J gene: TRBJ2-3